Each of the 23 T cell receptor beta chains below was sequenced from the same sample in a study of blood T cell repertoires in COVID-19. Assay: immunoSEQ multiplex PCR; the TCRdb copy retains only in-frame clones and omits some. The table records approximately 490,000 clones, roughly nine tenths of them present only once. Sequenced: PBMCs or T cells enriched from blood (not recorded which). These receptors were taken from a woman aged 60 to 75 who had recovered from COVID-19.

This chain connects TRBV7-2 to TRBJ1-2; D gene ambiguous. This CDR3 is 15 amino acids long. In germline, CDR1 is SGHTA, CDR2 FQGNSA. Trimming removed 5 bases from V and 4 bases from J, with 17 bases in between. In nucleotides, the CDR3 is TGTGCCAGCAGCCCGTCCGGACTTAAAGGCTATGGCTACACCTTC. Encoded protein: CASSPSGLKGYGYTF.

The chain links TRBV19 to TRBJ2-7; possibly TRBD1 for D (6 bases). The CDR3 contains 13 residues. Germline-derived CDR1 and CDR2 are LNHDA and SQIVND (reference sequence). V was clipped by 9 bases and J by 2 bases, with 14 bases between them. The CDR3 bases are TGTGCCAGCTCGCAGGGGCGTCCCTACGAGCAGTACTTC. Translating it yields CASSQGRPYEQYF.

DNA of the CDR3: TGTGCCATCAGGGGAGGGTTGGGATCTGGAAACACCATATATTTT. Residues: CAIRGGLGSGNTIYF. The chain uses TRBV10-3 and TRBJ1-3; D is unresolved. CDR1 ENHRY and CDR2 SYGVKD come from the germline V gene. The CDR3 loop spans 15 amino acids. V shed 6 bases and J shed 1 base, with 13 bases lying between them.

The chain combines TRBV11-2 with TRBJ2-3; D possibly corresponds to TRBD1 (5 bases). The germline V gene has CDR1 SGHAT and CDR2 FQNNGV. The V end was cut by 5 bases, the J end by 6 bases, with 15 bases between. This CDR3 comprises 14 residues. The CDR3 DNA sequence: TGTGCCAGCAGCCCTAACAAGGGGTCTGATACGCAGTATTTT. This sequence encodes CASSPNKGSDTQYF.

The rearrangement links TRBV29-1 to TRBJ2-7, with no clear D. Per germline, CDR1 SQVTM and CDR2 ANQGSEA. Trimming left V 3 bases short and J 2 bases short, with 5 bases between. This CDR3 is built from 11 residues. The CDR3 coding sequence is TGCAGCGTTGACACAGCCTACGAGCAGTACTTC. Translated: CSVDTAYEQYF.

The gene calls are TRBV6-5 and TRBJ2-4; D may be TRBD2 (7 bases). Germline CDR1 MNHEY, CDR2 SVGAGI. V shed 0 bases and J shed 6 bases, with 15 bases lying between them. This CDR3 is built from 16 residues. The CDR3, as DNA: TGTGCCAGCAGTTACTCGATGGGGGGGGCCCCAAACATTCAGTACTTC. Translation: CASSYSMGGAPNIQYF.

This clone was recorded only once. V usage is TRBV12-3 or TRBV12-4 and J usage is TRBJ1-1; D call uncertain. This CDR3 spans 13 amino acids. V was cut by 4 bases and J by 1 base, with 7 bases left in between. CDR3 sequence: CASSYRGNTEAFF. The CDR3, as DNA: TGTGCCAGCAGTTACCGGGGGAACACTGAAGCTTTCTTT.

This chain joins TRBV3-1 (or the pseudogene TRBV3-2) and TRBJ2-3; D possibly corresponds to TRBD1 (6 bases). The germline gives CDR1 LGHDT, CDR2 YNNKEL (reference sequence). The CDR3 covers 15 residues. Trimming pared 4 bases from V and 5 bases from J, leaving 16 bases between. The CDR3 sequence is CASSPNQDRLDTQYF. CDR3 nucleotide sequence: TGTGCCAGCAGCCCAAACCAGGACAGACTAGATACGCAGTATTTT.

The J gene is TRBJ1-1, the V gene TRBV11-3; D unclear. CDR1 SGHNT and CDR2 YENEEA come from the germline V gene. Between the trimmed V and J ends, which lost 5 bases and 5 bases, there was a span of 12 bases. The CDR3 runs 13 residues. The DNA of the CDR3 is TGTGCCAGCAGCCCTCGAGGAAAGACTGAAGCTTTCTTT. As protein: CASSPRGKTEAFF.

This chain connects TRBV5-5 to TRBJ1-3; maybe TRBD1 (6 bases). Per the germline V gene, CDR1 is SGHKS and CDR2 is YYEKEE (reference sequence). The germline V and J ends were trimmed by 0 bases and 2 bases, with 9 bases remaining between them. The CDR3 sequence is 15 residues long. The CDR3 bases are TGTGCCAGCAGCTTGGTTGACAGGACTGGAAACACCATATATTTT. Its protein product is CASSLVDRTGNTIYF.

This chain joins TRBV2 and TRBJ2-1; TRBD2 matches at 13 bases. With V trimmed by 5 bases and J by 6 bases, 4 bases remained unmatched. The germline gives CDR1 SNHLY, CDR2 FYNNEI. The CDR3 has 15 amino acids. In nucleotides, the CDR3 is TGTGCCAGCAGTCCGGGACTAGCGGGGCCCAATGAGCAGTTCTTC. Its protein is CASSPGLAGPNEQFF.

With respect to this clone: This same CDR3 is encoded by further DNA sequences in the sample. The chain employs TRBV24-1 and TRBJ2-1; 7 nucleotides align to TRBD2. V lost 0 bases, J lost 1 base, and 2 bases stayed unmatched. Germline CDR1 KGHDR, CDR2 SFDVKD. CDR3 length: 16 residues. The DNA for the CDR3 is TGTGCCACCAGTGATTTGCGAGCGGGGTCCTACAATGAGCAGTTCTTC. This translates into CATSDLRAGSYNEQFF.

V usage is TRBV10-3 and J usage is TRBJ1-2; 7 bases match TRBD1. With V trimmed by 5 bases and J by 6 bases, 9 bases remained unmatched. The CDR3 covers 14 residues. Germline V gene data show CDR1 as ENHRY and CDR2 as SYGVKD. The CDR3 loop reads CAISFLGQSNGYTF. CDR3 DNA: TGTGCCATCAGTTTCCTGGGACAGTCGAATGGCTACACCTTC.

This clone was seen once. The chain employs TRBV5-1 and TRBJ2-3; TRBD2 aligns across 12 bases. From germline, CDR1 is SGHRS and CDR2 YFSETQ. V trimming: 3 bases; J trimming: 5 bases; junction bases outside the gene matches: 10. The length of the CDR3 is 17 residues. CDR3 bases: TGCGCCAGCAGCTCGGCTAGCGGGGGGGCATCGGGAGATACGCAGTATTTT. Translation gives CASSSASGGASGDTQYF.

This chain uses TRBV4-1 with TRBJ1-2; D possibly corresponds to TRBD1 (6 bases). This CDR3 is 17 amino acids long. The V end lost 4 bases, the J end lost 4 bases, and 22 bases lay between the germline ends. Germline values: CDR1 MGHRA, CDR2 YSYEKL. This CDR3 reads CASSPGGGRSVGYGYTF. CDR3 in DNA: TGCGCCAGCAGCCCCGGGGGGGGGCGAAGTGTAGGCTATGGCTACACCTTC.

This rearrangement joins TRBV29-1 to TRBJ1-4; 10 positions agree with TRBD1. Per germline, CDR1 SQVTM and CDR2 ANQGSEA. This CDR3 region has 14 residues. The V and J ends lost 6 bases and 8 bases, in that order; junction bases with no gene match: 9. The CDR3 coding sequence is TGCAGCGTCGCTCGCGGGACAGGGGACGAAAAACTGTTTTTT. It yields the protein CSVARGTGDEKLFF.

This rearrangement joins TRBV14 to TRBJ1-6; 8 bases are shared with TRBD1. The CDR3 totals 18 residues. The germline gives CDR1 SGHDN, CDR2 FVKESK. V lost 3 bases and J lost 2; bases outside the gene matches: 9. CDR3 coding DNA: TGTGCCAGCAGCCAGGGACGACAGGGGTGGACCTATAATTCACCCCTCCACTTT. The encoded protein is CASSQGRQGWTYNSPLHF.

The CDR3 DNA reads as TGTGCCAGCAAACCGGGACTCACCAATCAGCCCCAGCATTTT. Protein sequence: CASKPGLTNQPQHF. V is TRBV2 and J is TRBJ1-5, with D possibly TRBD1 on 5 matching bases. Trimming removed 7 bases at V and 3 bases at J, with 13 bases between. Germline V lookup: CDR1 SNHLY, CDR2 FYNNEI. The length of the CDR3 is 14 residues.

This clone was detected only once. The chain employs TRBV5-6 and TRBJ2-4; 12 positions agree with TRBD1. This CDR3 region has 17 residues. Germline CDR1 and CDR2: SGHDT and YYEEEE. The V segment lost 10 bases and the J segment 1 base; nucleotides outside the gene matches: 12. The CDR3 DNA sequence: TGTGCCGCCCAGTCCCGGGACAGGGGGCGGGCCAAAAACATTCAGTACTTC. It specifies CAAQSRDRGRAKNIQYF. Filled out from reference TRBV5-6 and TRBJ2-4, the complete variable domain reads DAGVTQSPTHLIKTRGQQVTLRCSPKSGHDTVSWYQQALGQGPQFIFQYYEEEERQRGNFPDRFSGHQFPNYSSELNVNALLLGDSALYLCAAQSRDRGRAKNIQYFGAGTRLSVL.

The rearrangement joins TRBV18 to TRBJ2-6; 9 bases agree with TRBD1. With V trimmed by 2 bases and J by 0 bases, 5 bases remained unmatched. The CDR3 is made up of 18 amino acids. CDR1 KGHSH and CDR2 LQKENI come from the germline V gene. The CDR3 sequence is CASSPGQGKSSGANVLTF. In DNA, the CDR3 is TGTGCCAGCTCACCAGGACAGGGGAAGAGCTCTGGGGCCAACGTCCTGACTTTC.

The chain recombines TRBV2 with TRBJ1-5; TRBD1 might be the D (6 bases). The length of the CDR3 is 13 residues. The V and J ends lost 7 bases and 4 bases respectively, with 11 bases between them. From germline, CDR1 is SNHLY and CDR2 FYNNEI. CDR3: CASKRDINQPQHF. CDR3 DNA: TGTGCCAGCAAGCGGGACATAAATCAGCCCCAGCATTTT.

This chain uses TRBV27 with TRBJ2-7; D may be TRBD1 (5 bases). The CDR3 sequence is 15 residues long. V was pared by 5 bases and J by 2 bases, with 16 bases between. The germline V gene has CDR1 MNHEY and CDR2 SMNVEV (reference sequence). The CDR3 coding sequence is TGTGCCAGCAGTGAAGTTAGTTTAGGGGCCTACGAGCAGTACTTC. As protein: CASSEVSLGAYEQYF.

The chain combines TRBV4-1 with TRBJ1-3, with a tentative D call TRBD1 (5 bases). The CDR3 is 18 residues long. Germline V gene data show CDR1 as MGHRA and CDR2 as YSYEKL. V was cut by 1 base and J by 0 bases, with 16 bases left in between. The CDR3 here is CASSQVGRGGSSGNTIYF. As DNA, the CDR3 is TGCGCCAGCAGCCAAGTCGGCCGTGGGGGGAGCTCTGGAAACACCATATATTTT.